The clone carrying this TCR beta chain was seen at least ten times. The read halts 3 residues ahead of the CDR3 end, with the missing end drawn from the germline J gene. The data were taken from a study of T cell clonality in common variable immunodeficiency. Clones were read by immunoSEQ multiplex PCR, and TCRdb kept only the in-frame ones, dropping some. This sample has some 60,000 clones, each found more than once. V was pared by 1 base and J by 7 bases, with 16 bases between. CDR3 length: 15 residues. From germline, CDR1 is MGHRA and CDR2 YSYEKL. The receptor was isolated from a person aged 18 to 69 in good health. This chain connects TRBV4-1 to TRBJ2-5, with D possibly matching TRBD1 (5 bases). Sequenced material: peripheral blood mononuclear cells. Partial CDR3 DNA: TGCGCCAGCAGCCAAGTATTCAGGGATCCGAGGACC. Its protein product is CASSQVFRDPRT. The whole CDR3 is CASSQVFRDPRTQYF.